This TCR beta chain was retrieved from a study of radiation and T cells in renal cell carcinoma. Time point given: baseline pretreatment blood. Treatment here: 15 Gy SBRT to primary tumor, nephrectomy 4 weeks later. Some clones are missing from TCRdb's copy, which holds only in-frame ones; the method was immunoSEQ multiplex PCR. The table lists 150,000 or so clones, about 88% of them singletons. Germline values: CDR1 SNHLY, CDR2 FYNNEI. The ends lost 9 bases at V and 0 bases at J; junction bases unmatched: 4. The CDR3 is 13 amino acids. V is TRBV2 and J is TRBJ1-2; 7 nucleotides agree with TRBD1. The sequencing here drew on blood, taken from a patient whose treatment included radiotherapy and nephrectomy. This sequence originates from a woman between 70 and 85 years old with renal cell carcinoma. CDR3 nucleotides: TGTGCCAGAGGGGGACAGACTAACTATGGCTACACCTTC. Its protein product is CARGGQTNYGYTF.